Included here is one TCR beta chain sequence, with context. This record belongs to a study of breast tumors, draining lymph nodes, adjacent tissues. Axillary draining lymph nodes of breast cancer patients supplied the node samples. MiXCR, run by TCRdb on the multiplex PCR reads, gives a single entry per CDR3 protein. The sample lists 190,000 or so distinct CDR3 sequences; around 33% were seen once. Germline CDR1 is GTSNPN and CDR2 is SVGIG (reference sequence). V was cut by 5 bases and J by 4 bases, with 13 bases left in between. The CDR3 has 13 residues. The sequence was collected from a female donor with breast cancer. Some clones in this sample may be carry-over from other donors' samples. The sequencing input was axillary lymph node tissue. The chain links TRBV30 to TRBJ2-3, with D possibly being TRBD1 or TRBD2 (6 bases each). The CDR3 coding sequence is TGTGCCTGGTGGGGGGCGGAGGCAGATACGCAGTATTTT. The encoded protein is CAWWGAEADTQYF.